This TCR beta chain came from a study of CD8+ T cells in alopecia areata. Trimming took 3 bases from V and 7 from J; bases not matched to a gene: 7. Germline values: CDR1 LNHDA, CDR2 SQIVND (reference sequence). The CDR3 runs 15 residues. Noted treatment: oral pan-JAK inhibitor, 5-10 mg twice daily. RNA extraction was followed by reverse transcription into cDNA, which acted as the sequencing template. The table came from immunoSEQ multiplex PCR; TCRdb's copy has only in-frame clones and leaves some out. The sample lists over 70,000 clones, around two thirds occurring once. The clonotype was recovered from a human donor with alopecia areata. The sample in question was CD8+ T cells sorted from blood, obtained at week 24, from a patient treated with tofacitinib. The chain has TRBV19 and TRBJ2-1; 9 bases are a match to TRBD2. CDR3 in DNA: TGTGCCAGTAGTATCTTGGCGGGGGGGCTTAATGAGCAGTTCTTC. The encoded protein is CASSILAGGLNEQFF.